This T cell receptor beta chain emerged from a study of post-analysis software for immune sequencing data. Study context: Some patients lacked subtype; others had relapsing-remitting, secondary progressive or progressive-relapsing disease. General study points: TRBV segments more frequent in patients than in controls numbered roughly 5 and included TRBV5-6, TRBV5-1 and TRBV20-1. A significant reduction in normalized Chao1 diversity was observed in multiple sclerosis patients versus controls.

As to this clonotype: Its specificity is unknown.

This CDR3 spans 13 amino acids. The V segment lost 3 bases and the J segment 3 bases; nucleotides outside the gene matches: 0. Germline assignment: CDR1 MNHEY and CDR2 SMNVEV (reference sequence). The authors incorporated unique molecular identifiers into the TCR beta cDNA libraries. The source material, roughly 0.85 to 10 million T cells, gave rise to 510,000 or so cDNA molecules. MiXCR, applied by TCRdb to the PCR reads, yields one record per CDR3 protein. This sample has about 190,000 distinct CDR3 sequences, with about 30% found just once. Sequencing was carried out using blood. This clonotype originated in a girl aged 2-17 years with multiple sclerosis. J is TRBJ1-2 and V is TRBV27; 8 positions agree with TRBD1. As DNA, the CDR3 is TGTGCCAGCAGTTTGACAGGGGACTATGGCTACACCTTC. Protein: CASSLTGDYGYTF.